The clone carrying this TCR beta chain occurred once. As yet, its antigen is unknown. These data belong to a study of T cell responses to AZD1222 COVID-19 vaccine. General study points: Seropositivity was recorded at baseline in only a handful of AZD1222 recipients. CD4 TCRs covered the whole spike, strongest at regions 160-218 and 743-854. Nearly half of spike-specific TCRs reportedly target variant regions that are unmutated in the B.1.351 and B.1.1.7 variants.

Sequenced by immunoSEQ multiplex PCR; TCRdb stores in-frame clones only, minus some. Here the sample spans 90,000 to 120,000 clones, 70% to 90% being singletons. The source material was peripheral blood, sampled 28 days after the second AZD1222 dose. This clonotype was sampled from an adult who received the AZD1222 COVID-19 vaccine.

CDR3 bases: TGTGCCAGCAGCCCGGGACTCAACCCCCGGGATACGCAGTATTTT. It encodes CASSPGLNPRDTQYF. The V gene is TRBV7-2, the J gene TRBJ2-3; D is perhaps TRBD2 (6 bases). Germline-derived CDR1 and CDR2 are SGHTA and FQGNSA. V was trimmed by 5 bases and J by 6 bases, leaving 18 bases between them. The CDR3 runs to 15 residues.